The 15 T cell receptor beta chains below come from one sample, sequenced in a study of blood T cell repertoires in COVID-19 (dated by TCRdb to about 2020). Library creation used the immunoSEQ multiplex PCR assay. TCRdb re-hosts the immuneACCESS table, in-frame sequences only. Its copies lack some clones; in the studies checked, an unresolved V gene accounts for under half of them, and the cause for the rest is not known. Within this sample are 150,000 to 200,000 clones, with about 88% of them counted one time only. The top ten hold 15% to 20% of the sample. The sequenced material came from peripheral blood. The source of these receptors is a man aged 55 to 70 with active or convalescent COVID-19.

This rearrangement joins TRBV12-5 to TRBJ1-5; weak D call: TRBD1 (6 bases). Trimming left V 0 bases short and J 0 bases short, with 18 bases between. Germline CDR1 LGHNT, CDR2 FRNRAP. The CDR3 has 19 amino acids. The CDR3 loop is CASGLVLIGGEYSNQPQHF. CDR3 DNA sequence: TGTGCTAGTGGTTTGGTACTTATAGGGGGGGAGTATAGCAATCAGCCCCAGCATTTT. Full variable domain (rest looked up from reference TRBV12-5 and TRBJ1-5): DARVTQTPRHKVTEMGQEVTMRCQPILGHNTVFWYRQTMMQGLELLAYFRNRAPLDDSGMPKDRFSAEMPDATLATLKIQPSEPRDSAVYFCASGLVLIGGEYSNQPQHFGDGTRLSIL.

The gene calls are TRBV5-1 and TRBJ1-1, with D tentatively TRBD1 (5 bases). The germline V and J ends were trimmed by 4 bases and 0 bases, with 10 bases remaining between them. CDR1 SGHRS and CDR2 YFSETQ come from the germline V gene. The CDR3 has 14 amino acids. The CDR3 bases are TGCGCCAGCAGCATGGGACTGCTGAACACTGAAGCTTTCTTT. Its protein is CASSMGLLNTEAFF.

The rearrangement uses TRBV5-1 and TRBJ2-1, with 10 bases fitting TRBD2. The junction had 19 bases not matched to a gene; V was cut back by 3 bases and J by 7 bases. Germline V gene lookup returns CDR1 SGHRS and CDR2 YFSETQ. This CDR3 contains 19 residues. This chain's CDR3 is CASSYTTGTSDTRRNEQFF. CDR3 bases: TGCGCCAGCAGCTATACCACCGGGACTAGCGATACCCGCCGAAATGAGCAGTTCTTC.

On this clone itself: The identical CDR3 is also encoded by other nucleotide sequences in the sample. The chain combines TRBV10-2 with TRBJ2-2; D might be TRBD2 (7 bases). The CDR3 loop spans 16 amino acids. Germline CDR1 and CDR2: WSHSY and SAAADI. With 0 bases removed from V and 2 bases from J, the gap between germline ends came to 10 bases. For the CDR3, the DNA is TGCGCCAGCAGTGAGTCTCGGGGGGCTAACACCGGGGAGCTGTTTTTT. Encoded protein: CASSESRGANTGELFF.

V and J are TRBV28 and TRBJ1-2; 8 bases fit TRBD1. V shed 10 bases and J 7 bases; nucleotides not matched to a gene: 20. CDR3 length: 16 residues. The germline CDR1 and CDR2 sequences are MDHEN and SYDVKM. The CDR3 here is CATKGGRGRILSGYTF. The DNA of the CDR3 is TGTGCCACCAAAGGGGGCAGGGGGCGCATTTTGAGTGGCTACACCTTC.

The rearrangement joins TRBV6-2 or TRBV6-3 to TRBJ2-3, with D perhaps matching TRBD2 (5 bases). This CDR3 has 14 residues. The germline gives CDR1 MNHEY, CDR2 SVGEGT. V lost 5 bases and J lost 0, with 9 bases in between. The CDR3 coding sequence is TGTGCCAGCAGTCTACTAGTAAGCACAGATACGCAGTATTTT. Its protein is CASSLLVSTDTQYF.

This clone occurred a few times. V usage is TRBV19 and J usage is TRBJ2-1; a possible D gene is TRBD1 (5 bases). V dropped 1 base and J dropped 8 bases, with 12 bases sitting between them. From germline, CDR1 is LNHDA and CDR2 SQIVND (reference sequence). CDR3 size: 14 residues. CDR3 in amino acids: CASSIARRADEQFF. CDR3 nucleotides: TGTGCCAGTAGTATAGCCCGCAGGGCTGATGAGCAGTTCTTC.

With regard to this clone: An end of the junction does not agree with germline; a read error may underlie this. J is TRBJ1-1 and V is TRBV11-2, with D possibly TRBD1 on 6 matching bases. CDR3 length equals 15 residues. Germline V gene lookup returns CDR1 SGHAT and CDR2 FQNNGV. CDR3 DNA sequence: TGTGCCAGCAGCCTAGAACAGGGTGGATCCACTGAAGCTTTCTTT. Amino acid sequence: CASSLEQGGSTEAFF.

This chain uses TRBV18 with TRBJ1-2; 9 bases align to TRBD1. The CDR3 is made up of 14 amino acids. Germline values: CDR1 KGHSH, CDR2 LQKENI. The junction had 1 base not matched to a gene; V was cut back by 1 base and J by 4 bases. The CDR3, as DNA: TGTGCCAGCTCACCACTGGGACAGGGCTATGGCTACACCTTC. Protein product: CASSPLGQGYGYTF.

This rearrangement joins TRBV27 to TRBJ2-1; 8 bases agree with TRBD2. CDR1 is MNHEY, CDR2 SMNVEV, per germline (reference sequence). Germline trimming cut 9 bases from V and 7 bases from J; bases unmatched to any gene: 14. This CDR3 region has 15 residues. Here the CDR3 reads CASFGGASGRNEQFF. The DNA for the CDR3 is TGTGCCAGTTTCGGAGGGGCTAGCGGGCGGAATGAGCAGTTCTTC.

V usage is TRBV5-1 and J usage is TRBJ1-1; TRBD1 aligns across 9 bases. J gave up 10 bases and V 0 bases, and 10 bases lay outside the gene matches. The CDR3 runs to 15 residues. Germline values: CDR1 SGHRS, CDR2 YFSETQ. The CDR3 DNA sequence: TGCGCCAGCAGCTTGGCCGGGACAGGGCTTTTAGGAGCTTTCTTT. This encodes CASSLAGTGLLGAFF.

V and J are TRBV6-1 and TRBJ1-2; D not resolved. CDR1 is MNHNS and CDR2 is SASEGT in the germline V gene. The CDR3 is 15 residues long. With 0 bases removed from V and 0 bases from J, the gap between germline ends came to 8 bases. The CDR3 region is CASSEATVANYGYTF. CDR3 bases: TGTGCCAGCAGTGAAGCAACAGTAGCTAACTATGGCTACACCTTC.

The gene calls are TRBV4-1 and TRBJ1-3, with a weak D call TRBD1 (5 bases). V was cut by 0 bases and J by 6 bases, with 15 bases left in between. CDR1 and CDR2 (germline): MGHRA, YSYEKL. The CDR3 spans 16 residues. The CDR3 spells CASSQDRTGLVNTIYF. The DNA of the CDR3 is TGCGCCAGCAGCCAAGATCGCACAGGTTTAGTAAACACCATATATTTT.

This clone was recorded once. V and J are TRBV10-3 and TRBJ2-5, with TRBD2 identical over 8 bases. The length of the CDR3 is 16 residues. V was pared by 3 bases and J by 2 bases, with 8 bases of the junction left unmatched. Looked up from germline, CDR1 is ENHRY and CDR2 is SYGVKD. In DNA, the CDR3 is TGTGCCATCAGTGATTCCCAAGCGGGGGTGCAAGAGACCCAGTACTTC. It yields the protein CAISDSQAGVQETQYF.

V usage is TRBV5-1 and J usage is TRBJ2-2; 7 bases are shared with TRBD1. This CDR3 region has 17 residues. The V and J ends lost 4 bases and 0 bases, in that order; junction bases with no gene match: 9. CDR1 and CDR2 (germline): SGHRS, YFSETQ. For the CDR3, the DNA is TGCGCCAGCAGCCGATTTGGAGACAGGGCGAACACCGGGGAGCTGTTTTTT. Translated, it gives CASSRFGDRANTGELFF.